These T cell receptor beta chains were read from a single sample in a study of CD8 T cells in Susac syndrome. TCRdb re-called the immunoSEQ multiplex PCR reads through MiXCR, storing one row per CDR3 protein. The repertoire holds approximately 100,000 distinct CDR3 sequences, less than 95% seen once, with approximately 0.41% in the top ten. The specimen was CD8+ T cells from PBMCs. The receptors come from a human donor with Susac syndrome. The CDR3 runs from the conserved cysteine through the conserved F or W. Fields, in order: D gene, J gene, V gene, clone size, CDR3 protein, CDR3 DNA. The D gene is left open where the match is weak. Some rows mark clone size as missing; the rest say once, few, many or name a class of expanded clone.

TRBD2,TRBJ2-1,TRBV9,once,CASSVRREADEQFF,TGTGCCAGCAGCGTGCGGCGGGAGGCAGATGAGCAGTTCTTC
-,TRBJ1-3,TRBV20-1,-,CSASTRQAAGNTIYF,TGCAGTGCTAGTACTCGACAGGCGGCGGGAAACACCATATATTTT
TRBD1,TRBJ2-1,TRBV11-2,-,CASSLTGDSFNEQFF,TGTGCCAGCAGCTTAACCGGGGACAGTTTCAATGAGCAGTTCTTC
-,TRBJ2-2,TRBV7-8,-,CASSLFATANTGELFF,TGTGCCAGCAGCTTATTCGCGACAGCGAACACCGGGGAGCTGTTTTTT
TRBD1,TRBJ1-2,TRBV13,-,CASSFGTGEAGYTF,TGTGCCAGCAGCTTTGGCACAGGGGAGGCGGGCTACACCTTC
-,TRBJ1-2,TRBV9,-,CASSDRRGYTF,TGTGCCAGCAGTGACCGTCGGGGCTACACCTTC
-,TRBJ2-7,TRBV13,-,CASSLEADGTYEQYF,TGTGCCAGCAGCTTAGAGGCGGATGGGACCTACGAGCAGTACTTC
TRBD2,TRBJ2-1,TRBV9,-,CASSVTGLAGLDEQFF,TGTGCCAGCAGCGTAACGGGACTAGCGGGGTTGGATGAGCAGTTCTTC
-,TRBJ1-1,TRBV7-9,-,CASSLPQGPTEAFF,TGTGCCAGCAGCTTACCCCAGGGACCCACTGAAGCTTTCTTT
TRBD2,TRBJ2-7,TRBV5-6,-,CASSLPGGSYEQYF,TGTGCCAGCAGCTTGCCGGGGGGGTCCTACGAGCAGTACTTC